A selection of T cell receptor beta chains follows, all from one sample in a study of blood T cell repertoires in COVID-19. The method was immunoSEQ multiplex PCR; TCRdb's version includes in-frame clones alone and lacks a portion of them. The data show around 93,000 clones, around 80% seen once. Sequencing used peripheral blood. The receptors derive from a man between 60 and 70 years old with acute or convalescent COVID-19. Both conserved end residues are part of each CDR3. A D gene is named only where the DNA matches it firmly. Where a row states a size, it is once, few, many or the class of an expanded clone; other rows omit it.

TRBV19	13	TRBD1	.	TRBJ1-5	CASSGQGAQPQHF	TGTGCCAGTAGTGGACAGGGGGCCCAGCCCCAGCATTTT
TRBV19	13	.	.	TRBJ1-5	CASSIGVAQPQHF	TGTGCCAGTAGTATAGGTGTAGCTCAGCCCCAGCATTTT
TRBV6-5	15	.	few	TRBJ1-3	CASSQPRYGGNTIYF	TGTGCCAGCAGCCAACCGCGGTACGGTGGAAACACCATATATTTT
TRBV5-4	14	.	.	TRBJ2-7	CASSLDGLEYEQYF	TGTGCCAGCAGCTTGGACGGACTCGAATACGAGCAGTACTTC
TRBV7-2	15	TRBD2	.	TRBJ2-1	CASSLVSGSANEQFF	TGTGCCAGCAGCTTAGTTAGCGGGAGCGCTAATGAGCAGTTCTTC
TRBV19	17	.	once	TRBJ2-7	CASSIDFPTTSSYEQYF	TGTGCCAGTAGTATAGATTTCCCAACAACCAGCTCCTACGAGCAGTACTTC
TRBV2	13	.	once	TRBJ1-1	CASNEGVNTEAFF	TGTGCCAGCAACGAAGGGGTCAACACTGAAGCTTTCTTT
TRBV23-1	16	.	.	TRBJ1-5	CAGPQARQLAYQPQHF	TGCGCCGGGCCACAGGCTCGTCAATTAGCTTATCAGCCCCAGCATTTT
TRBV27	15	TRBD1	few	TRBJ2-2	CASRLPGTGTGELFF	TGTGCCAGCAGGCTTCCCGGGACAGGGACCGGGGAGCTGTTTTTT
TRBV5-6	15	TRBD1	.	TRBJ2-5	CASSLPTGPQETQYF	TGTGCCAGCAGCTTACCGACAGGGCCTCAAGAGACCCAGTACTTC
TRBV6-5	14	.	.	TRBJ1-1	CASSQTGGDTEAFF	TGTGCCAGCAGTCAAACCGGGGGGGACACTGAAGCTTTCTTT
TRBV7-8	16	TRBD1	.	TRBJ1-3	CASSPLGTGAGNTIYF	TGTGCCAGCAGCCCCTTAGGGACAGGTGCTGGAAACACCATATATTTT
TRBV19	12	.	.	TRBJ2-1	CASSIFGDEQFF	TGTGCCAGTAGTATCTTCGGAGATGAGCAGTTCTTC
TRBV5-1	14	TRBD1	.	TRBJ1-1	CASSGQGGNTEAFF	TGCGCCAGCAGTGGACAGGGAGGGAACACTGAAGCTTTCTTT
TRBV6-5	12	.	.	TRBJ1-4	CASSRSGEKLFF	TGTGCCAGCAGCCGATCAGGGGAAAAACTGTTTTTT
TRBV18	18	TRBD2	.	TRBJ2-6	CASSLGTSGYSGANVLTF	TGTGCCAGCTCACTCGGGACTAGCGGTTACAGCGGGGCCAACGTCCTGACTTTC
TRBV19	13	.	.	TRBJ1-3	CASPVNSGNTIYF	TGTGCCAGTCCTGTTAACTCTGGAAACACCATATATTTT
TRBV18	14	.	.	TRBJ2-5	CASSPWAGQETQYF	TGTGCCAGCTCACCTTGGGCAGGACAAGAGACCCAGTACTTC
TRBV30	15	.	.	TRBJ1-5	CAWSGSLYSNQPQHF	TGTGCCTGGAGTGGTTCCCTATATAGCAATCAGCCCCAGCATTTT
TRBV5-4	15	TRBD2	few	TRBJ2-2	CASSPGLANTGELFF	TGTGCCAGCAGCCCGGGACTAGCGAACACCGGGGAGCTGTTTTTT
TRBV14	14	.	.	TRBJ2-2	CASSQAGSPRELFF	TGTGCCAGCAGCCAAGCGGGGAGCCCGCGGGAGCTGTTTTTT
TRBV9	15	TRBD2	.	TRBJ2-1	CASSVEGGRVNEQFF	TGTGCCAGCAGCGTAGAGGGCGGGAGGGTAAATGAGCAGTTCTTC